Below, 32 T cell receptor beta chains from the same sample are listed, as sequenced in a study of spatial heterogeneity in lung cancer. General study findings and limits: Counts of expanded alpha and beta TCRs within tumors tracked the tumor nonsynonymous mutation count.

These receptors have no known antigen. This sample's time point: sample taken at primary tumor resection. TCRdb re-called the 5' RACE reads with MiXCR, one entry per CDR3 protein. The sample lists fewer than 20,000 distinct CDR3 sequences; roughly 7.1% were seen once. The material sequenced was lung tumor tissue, taken at surgery. Source of these receptors: a female donor with early-stage non-small cell lung cancer.

In this sample, this clonotype turned up many times. Within a library made for alpha chains, this beta chain is off target, and its count is uninformative. The V call is TRBV25-1, the J call TRBJ1-2; 11 nucleotides line up with TRBD1. Germline V gives CDR1 MGHDK, CDR2 SYGVNS. With 6 bases clipped from V and 7 bases from J, the junction kept 10 bases outside the gene matches. This CDR3 is built from 15 residues. CDR3 DNA: TGTGCCAGCAGGGGTGAGGACAGGGGGCTCGGTGGCTACACCTTC. Translating it yields CASRGEDRGLGGYTF.

By proportion, this clonotype is medium-sized. A library made for alpha chains picked up this beta chain off target, so its size means little. The rearrangement joins TRBV6-2 or TRBV6-3 to TRBJ2-1; 10 bases are a match to TRBD2. V shed 2 bases, J shed 0 bases, and the junction held 10 bases outside the gene matches. The CDR3 totals 19 residues. Germline CDR1 and CDR2: MNHEY and SVGEGT. The CDR3 here is CASSYRSLAGGRSYNEQFF. CDR3 in DNA: TGTGCCAGCAGTTACCGGTCATTAGCGGGGGGCCGCTCCTACAATGAGCAGTTCTTC.

This clonotype was observed many times. With the library built for alpha chains, this beta chain is off target and its frequency is not meaningful. The chain uses TRBV20-1 and TRBJ1-1, with a weak D call TRBD1 (6 bases). Trimming left V 4 bases short and J 5 bases short, with 14 bases between. CDR1 DFQATT and CDR2 SNEGSKA come from the germline V gene (reference sequence). The CDR3 contains 13 residues. The CDR3 DNA reads TGCAGTGCTAAGCAGGGGAAAATGACTGAAGCTTTCTTT. Amino acids: CSAKQGKMTEAFF.

This clonotype was detected ten times or more. For a library built for alpha chains, this beta chain is a stray read; little rests on its size. The V gene is TRBV5-1, the J gene TRBJ2-7, with D tentatively TRBD1 (5 bases). The germline V gene has CDR1 SGHRS and CDR2 YFSETQ. CDR3 length: 14 residues. With 4 bases removed from V and 5 bases from J, the gap between germline ends came to 16 bases. This CDR3 reads CASSVPGSGNEQYF. CDR3 coding DNA: TGCGCCAGCAGCGTCCCAGGGTCAGGGAACGAGCAGTACTTC.

This clonotype is medium-sized in the sample. Found in a library prepared for alpha chains, this beta chain is an off-target read, and its abundance has little meaning. The rearrangement links TRBV3-1 to TRBJ1-1; D is undetermined. V shed 1 base and J shed 5 bases, with 11 bases lying between them. The germline gives CDR1 LGHDT, CDR2 YNNKEL (reference sequence). The CDR3 totals 14 residues. CDR3 amino acids: CASSQVAIGTEAFF. The DNA for the CDR3 is TGTGCCAGCAGCCAAGTAGCTATAGGGACTGAAGCTTTCTTT. The full variable domain, completed using reference TRBV3-1 and TRBJ1-1, is DTAVSQTPKYLVTQMGNDKSIKCEQNLGHDTMYWYKQDSKKFLKIMFSYNNKELIINETVPNRFSPKSPDKAHLNLHINSLELGDSAVYFCASSQVAIGTEAFFGQGTRLTVV.

This clonotype was seen many times. This beta chain is a stray read from a library made for alpha chains; its abundance is not meaningful. This sequence joins TRBV4-2 and TRBJ2-7; weak D call: TRBD1 (5 bases). The CDR3 loop spans 13 amino acids. Trimming took 4 bases from V and 3 from J, leaving 10 bases between them. The germline gives CDR1 LGHNA, CDR2 YNFKEQ. In nucleotides, the CDR3 is TGTGCCAGCAGCCTGAACAGGATCTACGAGCAGTACTTC. Its translation: CASSLNRIYEQYF.

This clonotype appeared many times. Being off target in a library aimed at alpha chains, this beta chain has a size of little meaning. This sequence joins TRBV20-1 and TRBJ2-3; D not certain. Germline V gives CDR1 DFQATT, CDR2 SNEGSKA (reference sequence). V lost 4 bases and J lost 0, with 8 bases in between. The CDR3 is 13 residues long. The DNA of the CDR3 is TGCAGTGCTATCGCTGCTAGCACAGATACGCAGTATTTT. Amino acid sequence: CSAIAASTDTQYF.

This clonotype was observed many times. This beta chain is a stray sequence in a library constructed for alpha chains; its clone size is not meaningful. V gene TRBV7-8 combines with J gene TRBJ2-1; the D gene could be TRBD1 or TRBD2 (6 bases each). The CDR3 runs to 14 residues. Trimming shortened V by 7 bases and J by 0 bases, and 10 bases separated the two germline ends. CDR1 is SGHVS, CDR2 FQNEAQ, per germline. The CDR3 DNA reads as TGTGCCAGCATCCCGGGGGCCTCCTACAATGAGCAGTTCTTC. Translated, it gives CASIPGASYNEQFF.

There are many counts of this clonotype. This beta chain is a stray read from a library made for alpha chains; its abundance is not meaningful. The rearrangement links TRBV5-1 to TRBJ1-5, with 10 bases lining up with TRBD1. Germline CDR1 reads SGHRS; CDR2 reads YFSETQ. The junction had 5 bases not matched to a gene; V was cut back by 0 bases and J by 8 bases. This CDR3 region has 15 residues. CDR3 DNA sequence: TGCGCCAGCAGCTTGGAGACAGGGGGCATTGAGCCCCAGCATTTT. It codes for CASSLETGGIEPQHF.

The sample holds many counts of this clonotype. The library was built for alpha chains, so this beta chain is an off-target read and its size means little. The rearrangement uses TRBV6-5 and TRBJ2-2; possibly TRBD1 for D (5 bases). Trimming took 4 bases from V and 5 from J, leaving 14 bases between them. CDR1 is MNHEY, CDR2 SVGAGI, per germline. The CDR3 totals 15 residues. CDR3 DNA: TGTGCCAGCAGTTTGTATCAGGGAAAGACCGGGGAGCTGTTTTTT. Translation: CASSLYQGKTGELFF.

In this sample, this clonotype turned up a few times. Little can be read into the size of this beta chain, an off-target read in a library designed for alpha chains. The V gene is TRBV14, the J gene TRBJ2-7; 8 nucleotides match TRBD2. The CDR3 extends over 17 amino acids. Germline V CDR1 and CDR2: SGHDN, FVKESK. V shed 4 bases, J shed 0 bases, and the junction held 11 bases outside the gene matches. Here the CDR3 reads CASSPWSGGRSSYEQYF. In DNA form, the CDR3 reads TGTGCCAGCAGCCCCTGGTCCGGCGGGAGGAGCTCCTACGAGCAGTACTTC.

At least ten counts were recorded for this clonotype. This beta chain represents an off-target read in a library built for alpha chains; its size is of limited meaning. The gene calls are TRBV12-3 or TRBV12-4 and TRBJ2-7; D is tentatively TRBD1 or TRBD2 (5 bases each). The CDR3 has 14 amino acids. Trimming shortened V by 3 bases and J by 6 bases, and 15 bases separated the two germline ends. CDR3 residues: CASSFGGIQGEQYF. CDR3 nucleotide sequence: TGTGCCAGCAGTTTTGGGGGAATCCAGGGCGAGCAGTACTTC.

This clonotype is medium-sized within its sample. For a library built for alpha chains, this beta chain is a stray read; little rests on its size. J is TRBJ2-5 and V is TRBV12-3 or TRBV12-4, with 8 positions matching TRBD2. The length of the CDR3 is 14 residues. The ends lost 6 bases at V and 3 bases at J; junction bases unmatched: 6. This chain's CDR3 is CASSLAGTEETQYF. The DNA of the CDR3 is TGTGCCAGCAGCCTAGCGGGTACCGAAGAGACCCAGTACTTC.

This clonotype was seen repeatedly, ten times or more. For a library built for alpha chains, this beta chain is a stray read; little rests on its size. This chain links TRBV6-2 or TRBV6-3 with TRBJ2-3; no definite D call. Per the germline V gene, CDR1 is MNHEY and CDR2 is SVGEGT. Trimming shortened V by 2 bases and J by 2 bases, and 11 bases separated the two germline ends. CDR3 length: 15 amino acids. CDR3 in amino acids: CASSYGTGLTDTQYF. The CDR3 bases are TGTGCCAGCAGTTACGGAACGGGCCTCACAGATACGCAGTATTTT.

This clonotype was seen repeatedly, ten times or more. The library was designed around alpha chains, so this beta chain is a stray read whose abundance carries little weight. The CDR3 protein is CASSLGRAKNIQYF. Here the CDR3 DNA reads TGTGCCAGCAGCTTAGGCAGGGCCAAAAACATTCAGTACTTC. V gene TRBV7-3 combines with J gene TRBJ2-4; D not certain. This CDR3 comprises 14 residues. The germline V gene encodes CDR1 SGHTA and CDR2 FQGTGA. V lost 2 bases and J 1 base, leaving 6 bases between the germline ends.

At least ten counts were recorded for this clonotype. The library was designed around alpha chains, so this beta chain is a stray read whose abundance carries little weight. The V and J genes are TRBV6-2 or TRBV6-3 and TRBJ1-2; 9 bases map to TRBD1. This CDR3 comprises 14 residues. Germline V gene lookup returns CDR1 MNHEY and CDR2 SVGEGT. The J segment lost 8 bases and the V segment lost 5 bases, leaving 9 bases of the junction unmatched. CDR3 loop: CASSPPGTGFGYTF. Written as DNA, the CDR3 is TGTGCCAGCAGTCCCCCCGGGACAGGGTTCGGCTACACCTTC.

This clonotype was detected ten times or more. This beta chain is a stray read from a library made for alpha chains; its abundance is not meaningful. V and J are TRBV11-2 and TRBJ2-3; D gene unclear. CDR3 length: 15 residues. V was cut by 5 bases and J by 1 base, with 13 bases left in between. The germline V gene has CDR1 SGHAT and CDR2 FQNNGV. The CDR3 DNA follows: TGTGCCAGCAGCCGTAACCGGATAGGCACAGATACGCAGTATTTT. This gives the protein CASSRNRIGTDTQYF. Using reference TRBV11-2 and TRBJ2-3 for the parts outside the CDR3, the full variable domain is EAGVAQSPRYKIIEKRQSVAFWCNPISGHATLYWYQQILGQGPKLLIQFQNNGVVDDSQLPKDRFSAERLKGVDSTLKIQPAKLEDSAVYLCASSRNRIGTDTQYFGPGTRLTVL.

The sample holds many counts of this clonotype. This beta chain came through as a stray read in a library set up for alpha chains, and its size says little. The CDR3 loop reads CSARAQGRGDGELFF. The DNA of the CDR3 is TGCAGTGCTAGAGCTCAGGGGCGAGGTGACGGGGAGCTGTTTTTT. The rearrangement uses TRBV20-1 and TRBJ2-2, with TRBD1 as a possible D gene (6 bases). V lost 1 base and J 7 bases, leaving 16 bases between the germline ends. The CDR3 has 15 residues. Looked up from germline, CDR1 is DFQATT and CDR2 is SNEGSKA (reference sequence).

This clonotype was picked up many times. This beta chain lies outside the target of a library built for alpha chains; its clone size means little. The chain links TRBV15 to TRBJ1-4; D is possibly TRBD1 (6 bases). CDR3 length: 15 amino acids. V was trimmed by 0 bases and J by 8 bases, leaving 13 bases between them. Germline CDR1 LNHNV, CDR2 YYDKDF (reference sequence). Here the CDR3 reads CATSRDGGAQEKLFF. CDR3 in DNA: TGTGCCACCAGCAGAGATGGGGGGGCGCAAGAAAAACTGTTTTTT.

In this sample, this clonotype is medium-sized. One end of the junction does not line up with germline, which may come from a read error. The library was prepared for alpha chains; this beta chain is a stray read, so its frequency means little. The V gene is TRBV5-5, the J gene TRBJ1-1; a weak D match, TRBD1 (5 bases). The CDR3 consists of 14 residues. In germline, CDR1 is SGHKS, CDR2 YYEKEE (reference sequence). This CDR3 reads CASSLTSGNPEAFF. The CDR3 DNA is TGTGCCAGCAGCTTGACGTCAGGGAACCCTGAAGCTTTCTTT.

With respect to this clonotype: This beta chain came through as a stray read in a library set up for alpha chains, and its size says little. The rearrangement uses TRBV28 and TRBJ1-5; TRBD1 is a possible D gene (6 bases). From germline, CDR1 is MDHEN and CDR2 SYDVKM. V lost 3 bases and J lost 3, with 15 bases in between. The length of the CDR3 is 16 residues. In nucleotides, the CDR3 is TGTGCCAGCAGTTTCACCCCCACAGGGAACAATCAGCCCCAGCATTTT. It yields the protein CASSFTPTGNNQPQHF. The whole variable domain, filled in from reference TRBV28 and TRBJ1-5, reads DVKVTQSSRYLVKRTGEKVFLECVQDMDHENMFWYRQDPGLGLRLIYFSYDVKMKEKGDIPEGYSVSREKKERFSLILESASTNQTSMYLCASSFTPTGNNQPQHFGDGTRLSIL.

At least ten counts were recorded for this clonotype. Because this beta chain is a stray read in a library intended to capture alpha chains, its abundance should not be given much weight. The chain carries TRBV28 and TRBJ2-1; 10 bases are a match to TRBD2. Germline CDR1 MDHEN, CDR2 SYDVKM. The V segment lost 2 bases and the J segment 15 bases; nucleotides outside the gene matches: 4. The CDR3 consists of 12 residues. CDR3 in DNA: TGTGCCAGCAGTTTACAGCGGGGGGGTTGGTTCTTC. It specifies CASSLQRGGWFF.

This clonotype was found many times. With the library built for alpha chains, this beta chain is off target and its frequency is not meaningful. V and J are TRBV7-2 and TRBJ1-5; D is perhaps TRBD1 (6 bases). Trimming took off 5 bases at V and 2 bases at J, with 10 bases between the two ends. CDR1 SGHTA and CDR2 FQGNSA come from the germline V gene. The CDR3 is made up of 14 amino acids. CDR3 bases: TGTGCCAGCAGCCCAAACAGGGGCAATCAGCCCCAGCATTTT. Protein sequence: CASSPNRGNQPQHF.

This clonotype was found many times. The size of this beta chain means little, since it is a stray read in a library made for alpha chains. The V and J genes are TRBV3-1 and TRBJ2-3; no clear D gene. Germline V gene data show CDR1 as LGHDT and CDR2 as YNNKEL (reference sequence). V dropped 5 bases and J dropped 1 base, with 7 bases sitting between them. This CDR3 has 13 residues. The CDR3 DNA reads TGTGCCAGCAGCTCTCAGGGCACAGATACGCAGTATTTT. Translating it yields CASSSQGTDTQYF.

The table lists this clonotype with many counts. In a library made to pick up alpha chains, this beta chain is a stray read with a size that means little. V is TRBV7-2 and J is TRBJ2-4; 8 positions agree with TRBD1. Trimming cost V 5 bases and J 8 bases; bases outside gene matches: 5. Germline V lookup: CDR1 SGHTA, CDR2 FQGNSA. The length of the CDR3 is 13 residues. As DNA, the CDR3 is TGTGCCAGCAGCCTTCGACAGGGGCACATTCAGTACTTC. Translated, it gives CASSLRQGHIQYF. Full variable domain (rest looked up from reference TRBV7-2 and TRBJ2-4): GAGVSQSPSNKVTEKGKDVELRCDPISGHTALYWYRQSLGQGLEFLIYFQGNSAPDKSGLPSDRFSAERTGGSVSTLTIQRTQQEDSAVYLCASSLRQGHIQYFGAGTRLSVL.

This clonotype has a count of ten or more. Found in a library prepared for alpha chains, this beta chain is an off-target read, and its abundance has little meaning. The chain uses TRBV5-1 and TRBJ2-2, with TRBD1 identical over 7 bases. The CDR3 has 15 amino acids. The germline V gene encodes CDR1 SGHRS and CDR2 YFSETQ. Germline trimming cut 6 bases from V and 0 bases from J; bases unmatched to any gene: 5. CDR3 coding DNA: TGCGCCAGCACAGAACAGGGGACGAACACCGGGGAGCTGTTTTTT. This encodes CASTEQGTNTGELFF.

This clonotype was seen at least ten times. A library prepared for alpha chains yielded this beta chain as an off-target read; its size is of little meaning. The V and J genes are TRBV27 and TRBJ2-1, with 14 bases aligning to TRBD2. The CDR3 length is 15 residues. Trimming took 7 bases from V and 6 from J; bases not matched to a gene: 5. Germline loops: CDR1 MNHEY, CDR2 SMNVEV (reference sequence). The CDR3 loop is CASTLTSGGANEQFF. CDR3 nucleotide sequence: TGTGCCAGCACCCTGACTAGCGGGGGGGCCAATGAGCAGTTCTTC.

This clonotype was seen ten or more times. This beta chain slipped into a library made for alpha chains as a stray read, so its size is not meaningful. This rearrangement joins TRBV7-9 to TRBJ1-6; the D gene is possibly TRBD1 (6 bases). This CDR3 is 17 amino acids long. Between the trimmed V and J ends, which lost 5 bases and 7 bases, there was a span of 21 bases. In germline, CDR1 is SEHNR, CDR2 FQNEAQ (reference sequence). CDR3 amino acids: CASSPRRGPGGNSPLHF. In DNA form, the CDR3 reads TGTGCCAGCAGCCCGAGGCGGGGGCCGGGGGGCAATTCACCCCTCCACTTT.

In its sample, this clonotype was seen many times. This beta chain lies outside the target of a library built for alpha chains; its clone size means little. V is TRBV7-3 and J is TRBJ2-2; D not certain. This CDR3 is built from 14 residues. Germline CDR1 and CDR2: SGHTA and FQGTGA. V was shortened by 5 bases and J by 0 bases, with 7 bases between the two germline ends. This CDR3 reads CASSPTANTGELFF. CDR3 bases: TGTGCCAGCAGCCCGACTGCGAACACCGGGGAGCTGTTTTTT.

Note on this clonotype: Being one base from a much bigger clone, this may be a read error. This beta chain represents an off-target read in a library built for alpha chains; its size is of limited meaning. The chain has TRBV6-2 or TRBV6-3 and TRBJ2-1, with D unclear. There are 13 residues in the CDR3. Germline CDR1 MNHEY, CDR2 SVGEGT. CDR3 DNA sequence: TGTGCCAGCGGCCCTTACTCCCACAATGAGCAGTTCTTC. Amino acid sequence: CASGPYSHNEQFF.

For this clonotype: For a library built for alpha chains, this beta chain is a stray read; little rests on its size. The rearrangement joins TRBV10-3 to TRBJ2-4; no clear D. Germline CDR1 is ENHRY and CDR2 is SYGVKD. The CDR3 is 12 residues long. V was clipped by 2 bases and J by 7 bases, with 6 bases between them. The CDR3 protein is CAISEGRNIQYF. The DNA of the CDR3 is TGTGCCATCAGTGAGGGACGGAACATTCAGTACTTC.

On this clonotype itself: A read error may be the cause here, since a much bigger clone is one base away. This beta chain lies outside the target of a library built for alpha chains; its clone size means little. This chain joins TRBV5-1 and TRBJ2-3; no reliable D call. Germline CDR1 SGHRS, CDR2 YFSETQ. This CDR3 is 15 amino acids long. This CDR3 reads CASSLDFLSTDTRYF. In DNA, the CDR3 is TGCGCCAGCAGCTTGGATTTCCTATCCACAGATACGCGGTATTTT.